What follows are 9 T cell receptor beta chains derived from one specimen sequenced in a study of cytomegalovirus exposure and HLA in healthy donors. In the PCR, 60 Vbeta and 13 Jbeta primers were used. The data were produced by immunoSEQ multiplex PCR, yet TCRdb's version contains in-frame clones alone and is incomplete. The table has 200,000 or so clones, 80% to 90% seen once; the top ten hold 2.5% to 3%. The sequencing input was PBMCs. Receptors were obtained from a man aged 25 to 40 in good health and CMV-seronegative.

The chain couples TRBV5-6 to TRBJ2-3; D gene ambiguous. Germline CDR1 reads SGHDT; CDR2 reads YYEEEE. The V and J ends lost 0 bases and 3 bases respectively, with 8 bases between them. This CDR3 region has 14 residues. CDR3 coding DNA: TGTGCCAGCAGCTTGGGGGCACAGACAGATACGCAGTATTTT. Its translation is CASSLGAQTDTQYF.

The chain is built from TRBV28 and TRBJ1-4; D is ambiguous. Per germline, CDR1 MDHEN and CDR2 SYDVKM. Trimming removed 3 bases from V and 0 bases from J, with 5 bases in between. The CDR3 loop spans 14 amino acids. This chain's CDR3 is CASSFYATNEKLFF. DNA for the CDR3: TGTGCCAGCAGTTTCTATGCAACTAATGAAAAACTGTTTTTT.

This clone was counted once. The chain carries TRBV6-6 and TRBJ1-5; D unclear. The CDR3 spans 14 residues. The V gene lost 2 bases and the J gene lost 0 bases, with 5 bases spanning the gap. Germline assignment: CDR1 MNHNY and CDR2 SVGAGI (reference sequence). For the CDR3, the DNA is TGTGCCAGCAGTTACAGAGCTAGCAATCAGCCCCAGCATTTT. Translating it yields CASSYRASNQPQHF.

This clone has only one observation. The chain has TRBV4-1 and TRBJ1-4, with 7 bases identical to TRBD1. Germline V gene data show CDR1 as MGHRA and CDR2 as YSYEKL. The V gene end was trimmed by 0 bases and the J gene end by 6 bases; junction bases not matched to a gene: 10. The CDR3 totals 17 residues. The DNA for the CDR3 is TGCGCCAGCAGCCAAGACTACCGACAGGGCGCCTATGAAAAACTGTTTTTT. Translation gives CASSQDYRQGAYEKLFF.

The chain uses TRBV4-2 and TRBJ2-2; TRBD2 matches at 10 bases. CDR1 is LGHNA and CDR2 is YNFKEQ in the germline V gene. J lost 0 bases, V lost 4 bases, and 8 bases had no gene match. The CDR3 runs to 18 residues. The CDR3 here is CASSRTLAGDANTGELFF. The CDR3 DNA reads as TGTGCCAGCAGCCGAACTCTAGCGGGGGACGCGAACACCGGGGAGCTGTTTTTT.

This rearrangement joins TRBV4-1 to TRBJ1-6; D not resolved. CDR1 is MGHRA, CDR2 YSYEKL, per germline. V gave up 0 bases and J gave up 5 bases, with 5 bases separating them. The CDR3 is 14 residues long. The CDR3 sequence is CASSQDSNNSPLHF. The CDR3 bases are TGCGCCAGCAGCCAAGACAGTAATAATTCACCCCTCCACTTT.

The chain joins TRBV9 to TRBJ2-5, with D possibly being TRBD2 (5 bases). In germline, CDR1 is SGDLS, CDR2 YYNGEE. This CDR3 has 13 residues. With 3 bases removed from V and 5 bases from J, the gap between germline ends came to 11 bases. CDR3 protein: CASSGGWEETQYF. The CDR3, as DNA: TGTGCCAGCAGCGGGGGTTGGGAGGAGACCCAGTACTTC.

This sequence joins TRBV7-8 and TRBJ2-2; TRBD1 aligns across 8 bases. With 4 bases clipped from V and 7 bases from J, the junction kept 26 bases outside the gene matches. The CDR3 has 21 residues. The germline V gene encodes CDR1 SGHVS and CDR2 FQNEAQ. This CDR3 is CASSYPSPAADRVMEDGELFF. CDR3 in DNA: TGTGCCAGCAGCTATCCCTCACCGGCCGCGGACAGGGTGATGGAGGACGGGGAGCTGTTTTTT.

This chain uses TRBV5-1 with TRBJ2-1; 7 nucleotides align to TRBD2. CDR3 length: 15 amino acids. CDR1 and CDR2 (germline): SGHRS, YFSETQ. The junction had 7 bases not matched to a gene; V was cut back by 3 bases and J by 4 bases. CDR3 amino acids: CASSYWEGMYNEQFF. CDR3 coding DNA: TGCGCCAGCAGCTATTGGGAGGGGATGTACAATGAGCAGTTCTTC.